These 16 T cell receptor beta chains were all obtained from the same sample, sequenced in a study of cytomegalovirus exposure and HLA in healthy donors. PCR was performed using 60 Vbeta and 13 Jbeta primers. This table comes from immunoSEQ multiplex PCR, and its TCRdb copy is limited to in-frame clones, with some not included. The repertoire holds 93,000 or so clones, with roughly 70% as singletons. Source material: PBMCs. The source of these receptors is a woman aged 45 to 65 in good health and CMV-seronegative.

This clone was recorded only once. CDR3: CASSFSGEGTEAFF. The CDR3 DNA reads as TGTGCCAGCAGCTTTTCAGGGGAGGGAACTGAAGCTTTCTTT. The J gene is TRBJ1-1, the V gene TRBV7-9, with a tentative D call TRBD1 (6 bases). This CDR3 has 14 amino acids. Germline V gene data show CDR1 as SEHNR and CDR2 as FQNEAQ (reference sequence). V lost 3 bases, J lost 5 bases, and 13 bases lay in between.

The CDR3, as DNA: TGTGCCAGCAGTCCGCCGGGAGGAAACACCATATATTTT. This translates into CASSPPGGNTIYF. The chain links TRBV6-5 to TRBJ1-3; D remains ambiguous. Germline V gene data show CDR1 as MNHEY and CDR2 as SVGAGI. Trimming cost V 5 bases and J 4 bases, with 9 bases left between them. The CDR3 loop spans 13 amino acids.

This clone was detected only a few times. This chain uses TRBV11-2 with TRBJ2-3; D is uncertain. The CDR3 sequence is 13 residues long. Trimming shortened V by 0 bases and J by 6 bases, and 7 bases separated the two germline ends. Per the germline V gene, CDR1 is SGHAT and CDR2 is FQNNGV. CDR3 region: CASSLDQRDTQYF. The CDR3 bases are TGTGCCAGCAGCTTAGATCAGAGGGATACGCAGTATTTT.

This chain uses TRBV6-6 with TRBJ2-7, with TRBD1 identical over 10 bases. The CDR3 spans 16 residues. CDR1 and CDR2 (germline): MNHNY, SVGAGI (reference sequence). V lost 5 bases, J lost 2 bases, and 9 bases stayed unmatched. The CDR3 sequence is CASSNPGQGIPYEQYF. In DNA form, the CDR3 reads TGTGCCAGCAGTAATCCGGGACAGGGGATTCCCTACGAGCAGTACTTC.

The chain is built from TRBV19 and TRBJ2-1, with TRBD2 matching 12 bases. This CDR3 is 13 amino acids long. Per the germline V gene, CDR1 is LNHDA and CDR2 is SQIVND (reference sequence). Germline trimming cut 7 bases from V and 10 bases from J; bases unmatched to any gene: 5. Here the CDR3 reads CASTSGRAWEQFF. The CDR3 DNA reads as TGTGCCAGTACTAGCGGGAGGGCCTGGGAGCAGTTCTTC.

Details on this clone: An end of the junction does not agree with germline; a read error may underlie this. The CDR3 sequence: CASSLTGKKHF. In DNA form, the CDR3 reads TGTGCCAGCAGCCTGACAGGAAAGAAGCATTTT. The chain couples TRBV5-8 to TRBJ1-3, with D maybe TRBD1 (6 bases). The length of the CDR3 is 11 residues. Looked up from germline, CDR1 is SGHTS and CDR2 is YDEGEE.

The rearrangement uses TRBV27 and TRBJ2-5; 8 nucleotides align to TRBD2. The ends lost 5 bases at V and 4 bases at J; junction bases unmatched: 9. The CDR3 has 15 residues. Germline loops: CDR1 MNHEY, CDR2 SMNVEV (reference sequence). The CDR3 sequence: CASSPGGDLLETQYF. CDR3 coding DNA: TGTGCCAGCAGTCCGGGGGGGGACCTCTTAGAGACCCAGTACTTC.

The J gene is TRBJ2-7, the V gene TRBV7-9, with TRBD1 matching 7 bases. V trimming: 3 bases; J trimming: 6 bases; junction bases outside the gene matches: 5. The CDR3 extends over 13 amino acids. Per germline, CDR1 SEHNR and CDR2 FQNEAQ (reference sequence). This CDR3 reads CASSFTGVAEQYF. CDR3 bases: TGTGCCAGCAGCTTCACAGGGGTCGCCGAGCAGTACTTC. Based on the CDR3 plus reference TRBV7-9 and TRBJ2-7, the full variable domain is DTGVSQNPRHKITKRGQNVTFRCDPISEHNRLYWYRQTLGQGPEFLTYFQNEAQLEKSRLLSDRFSAERPKGSFSTLEIQRTEQGDSAMYLCASSFTGVAEQYFGPGTRLTVT.

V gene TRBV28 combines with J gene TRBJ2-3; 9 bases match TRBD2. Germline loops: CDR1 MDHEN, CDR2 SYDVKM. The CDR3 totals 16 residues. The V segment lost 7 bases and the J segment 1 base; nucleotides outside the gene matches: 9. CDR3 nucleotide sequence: TGTGCCAGCAACCCTCTAGCGGGATCGGGCACAGATACGCAGTATTTT. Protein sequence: CASNPLAGSGTDTQYF.

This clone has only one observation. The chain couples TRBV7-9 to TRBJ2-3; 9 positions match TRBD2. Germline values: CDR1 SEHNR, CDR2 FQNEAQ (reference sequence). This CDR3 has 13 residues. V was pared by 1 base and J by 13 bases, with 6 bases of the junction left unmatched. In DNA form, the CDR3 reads TGTGCCAGCAGCTTAGGTTCGGCGGGGGGGAAGTATTTT. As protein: CASSLGSAGGKYF. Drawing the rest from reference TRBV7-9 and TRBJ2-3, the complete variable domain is DTGVSQNPRHKITKRGQNVTFRCDPISEHNRLYWYRQTLGQGPEFLTYFQNEAQLEKSRLLSDRFSAERPKGSFSTLEIQRTEQGDSAMYLCASSLGSAGGKYFGPGTRLTVL.

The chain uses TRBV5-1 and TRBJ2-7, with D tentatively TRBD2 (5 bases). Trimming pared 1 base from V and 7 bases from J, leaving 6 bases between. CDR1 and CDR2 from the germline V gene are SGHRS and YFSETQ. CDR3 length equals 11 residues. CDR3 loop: CASSLTGEQYF. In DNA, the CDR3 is TGCGCCAGCAGCTTGACGGGGGAGCAGTACTTC.

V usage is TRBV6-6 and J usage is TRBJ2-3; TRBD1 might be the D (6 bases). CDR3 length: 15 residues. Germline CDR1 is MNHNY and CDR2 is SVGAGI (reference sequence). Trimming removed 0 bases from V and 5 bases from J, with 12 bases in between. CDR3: CASSYSGGQKDTQYF. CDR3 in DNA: TGTGCCAGCAGTTACTCTGGGGGACAAAAAGATACGCAGTATTTT.

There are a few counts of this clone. CDR3 nucleotide sequence: TGTGCCAGCAGCCGGCCCCGGGGGGACTACGCTCGTACTTTCTTT. Its protein is CASSRPRGDYARTFF. J is TRBJ1-1 and V is TRBV7-9, with D possibly TRBD1 on 5 matching bases. Trimming took off 5 bases at V and 12 bases at J, with 25 bases between the two ends. Looked up from germline, CDR1 is SEHNR and CDR2 is FQNEAQ (reference sequence). The CDR3 loop spans 15 amino acids.

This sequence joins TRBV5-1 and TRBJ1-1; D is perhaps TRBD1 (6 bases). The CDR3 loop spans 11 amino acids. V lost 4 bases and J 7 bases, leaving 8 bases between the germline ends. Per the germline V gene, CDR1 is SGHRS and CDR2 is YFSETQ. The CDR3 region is CASSLDSEAFF. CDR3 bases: TGCGCCAGCAGCCTGGACAGTGAAGCTTTCTTT.

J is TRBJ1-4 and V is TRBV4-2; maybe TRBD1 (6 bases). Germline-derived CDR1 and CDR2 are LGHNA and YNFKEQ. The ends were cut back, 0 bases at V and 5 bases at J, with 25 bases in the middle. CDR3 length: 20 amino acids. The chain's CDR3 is CASSQDPPRGGSFKNEKLFF. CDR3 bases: TGTGCCAGCAGCCAAGATCCTCCAAGGGGGGGCAGCTTCAAGAATGAAAAACTGTTTTTT.

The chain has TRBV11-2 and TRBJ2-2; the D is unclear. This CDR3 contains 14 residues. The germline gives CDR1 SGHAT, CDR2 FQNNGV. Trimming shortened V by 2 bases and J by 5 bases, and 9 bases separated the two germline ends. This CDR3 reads CASSLYGPTGELFF. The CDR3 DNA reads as TGTGCCAGCAGCTTATATGGGCCAACCGGGGAGCTGTTTTTT.